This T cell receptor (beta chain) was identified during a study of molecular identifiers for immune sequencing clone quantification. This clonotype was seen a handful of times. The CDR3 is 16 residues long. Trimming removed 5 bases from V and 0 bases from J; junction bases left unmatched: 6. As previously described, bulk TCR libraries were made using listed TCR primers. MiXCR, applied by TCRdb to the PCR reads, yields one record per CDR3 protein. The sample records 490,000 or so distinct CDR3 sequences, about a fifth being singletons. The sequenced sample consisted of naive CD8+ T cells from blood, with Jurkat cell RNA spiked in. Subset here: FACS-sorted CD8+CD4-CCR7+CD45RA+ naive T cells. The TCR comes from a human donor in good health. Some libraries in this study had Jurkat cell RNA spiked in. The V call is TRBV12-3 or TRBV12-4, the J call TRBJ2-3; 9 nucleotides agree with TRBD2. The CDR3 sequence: CASSPRLAVSTDTQYF. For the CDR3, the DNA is TGTGCCAGCAGTCCCAGACTAGCGGTTAGCACAGATACGCAGTATTTT.